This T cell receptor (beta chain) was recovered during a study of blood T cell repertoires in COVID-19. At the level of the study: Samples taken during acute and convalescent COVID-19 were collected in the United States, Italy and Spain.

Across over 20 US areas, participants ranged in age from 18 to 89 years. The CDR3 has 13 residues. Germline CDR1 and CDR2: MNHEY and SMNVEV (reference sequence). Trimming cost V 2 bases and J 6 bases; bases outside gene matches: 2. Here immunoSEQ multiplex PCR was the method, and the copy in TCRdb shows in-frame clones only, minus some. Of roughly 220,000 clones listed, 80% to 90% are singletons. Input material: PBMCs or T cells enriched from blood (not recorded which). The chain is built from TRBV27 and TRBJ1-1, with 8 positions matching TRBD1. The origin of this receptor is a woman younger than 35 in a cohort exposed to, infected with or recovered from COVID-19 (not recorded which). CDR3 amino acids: CASSLKQGAEAFF. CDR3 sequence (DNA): TGTGCCAGCAGTTTAAAACAGGGGGCTGAAGCTTTCTTT.